The 20 T cell receptor beta chains presented below share a single source sample, sequenced in a study of CD8+CD57+ T cells in acquired aplastic anemia. TCR beta VDJ and CDR3 profiling used genomic DNA as template. Each CDR3 protein is one row after TCRdb ran MiXCR on the reads. This table has some 280,000 distinct CDR3 sequences, 50% to 70% appearing once. Sequencing was carried out using sorted CD4+, CD8+, or CD8+CD57+ T cells (not recorded which) from PBMCs. Receptor source: a human donor with severe aplastic anemia or a healthy control (not recorded which).

The J gene is TRBJ2-1, the V gene TRBV24-1; D gene ambiguous. CDR1 KGHDR and CDR2 SFDVKD come from the germline V gene. The CDR3 runs 16 residues. V was trimmed by 3 bases and J by 0 bases, leaving 11 bases between them. DNA for the CDR3: TGTGCCACCAGTGATATGGACGAGAGCTCCTACAATGAGCAGTTCTTC. Translation gives CATSDMDESSYNEQFF.

Ten or more counts support this clonotype. This chain connects TRBV15 to TRBJ1-2, with D uncertain. V was pared by 1 base and J by 2 bases, with 14 bases between. This CDR3 is 16 amino acids long. From germline, CDR1 is LNHNV and CDR2 YYDKDF (reference sequence). In nucleotides, the CDR3 is TGTGCCACCAGCAGAGGACACAGAGCCTTAAACTATGGCTACACCTTC. Its translation: CATSRGHRALNYGYTF.

This sequence joins TRBV7-9 and TRBJ1-3, with a possible D match to TRBD1 (5 bases). There are 16 residues in the CDR3. Germline V gene data show CDR1 as SEHNR and CDR2 as FQNEAQ (reference sequence). The V and J ends lost 5 bases and 8 bases respectively, with 22 bases between them. The CDR3 DNA sequence: TGTGCCAGCAGCCCTAACCGACTACAGAGGGGCTACACCATATATTTT. This gives the protein CASSPNRLQRGYTIYF.

This rearrangement joins TRBV19 to TRBJ2-3; the D gene is possibly TRBD2 (5 bases). Looked up from germline, CDR1 is LNHDA and CDR2 is SQIVND (reference sequence). CDR3 length: 16 amino acids. Trimming removed 0 bases from V and 2 bases from J, with 12 bases in between. The CDR3 sequence: CASSIDGRGTTDTQYF. Here the CDR3 DNA reads TGTGCCAGTAGTATAGATGGACGGGGTACCACAGATACGCAGTATTTT.

This clonotype was counted a single time. The chain has TRBV10-3 and TRBJ1-6; D may be TRBD1 (5 bases). Trimming stripped 0 bases from V and 2 bases from J, with 20 bases between. CDR1 and CDR2 from the germline V gene are ENHRY and SYGVKD. The CDR3 contains 20 residues. The CDR3, as DNA: TGTGCCATCAGTGAGTCCTTGTCAGGGTCTACGTTGACCTATAATTCACCCCTCCACTTT. Protein product: CAISESLSGSTLTYNSPLHF.

The chain has TRBV7-8 and TRBJ1-5; D call uncertain. This CDR3 has 13 residues. The V and J ends lost 5 bases and 3 bases respectively, with 8 bases between them. Germline loops: CDR1 SGHVS, CDR2 FQNEAQ. The CDR3 bases are TGTGCCAGCAGCCGACTGGTCAATCAGCCCCAGCATTTT. Translation gives CASSRLVNQPQHF.

This chain's CDR3 is CASSLATGLASLTYEQYF. The CDR3 bases are TGCGCCAGCAGCTTGGCCACCGGACTAGCCTCACTAACCTACGAGCAGTACTTC. The chain links TRBV5-1 to TRBJ2-7; 8 bases agree with TRBD2. V lost 0 bases to trimming and J lost 2 bases; unmatched junction nucleotides: 13. The CDR3 extends over 18 amino acids. Germline V lookup: CDR1 SGHRS, CDR2 YFSETQ.

V and J are TRBV29-1 and TRBJ2-1; D possibly corresponds to TRBD1 (5 bases). Germline V CDR1 and CDR2: SQVTM, ANQGSEA. CDR3 length equals 13 residues. The ends were cut back, 5 bases at V and 0 bases at J, with 8 bases in the middle. The CDR3 loop is CSVRRGSYNEQFF. CDR3 in DNA: TGCAGCGTTCGTAGGGGCTCCTACAATGAGCAGTTCTTC.

To note about this clonotype: This CDR3 is missing its conserved last phenylalanine or tryptophan, likely due to a read error. The limits of the CDR3 on the DNA are not certain, so only TCRdb's listed CDR3 is given. The gene calls are TRBV14 and TRBJ1-1. The CDR3 comprises 10 residues, both ends counted. Germline V gene sequence: CDR1 SGHDN, CDR2 FVKESK. The chain's CDR3 is CASSQERLSS.

The table lists this clonotype with many counts. The chain recombines TRBV7-9 with TRBJ2-1; 8 bases line up with TRBD1. Trimming took 2 bases from V and 6 from J; bases not matched to a gene: 6. Germline V gives CDR1 SEHNR, CDR2 FQNEAQ (reference sequence). The CDR3 loop spans 15 amino acids. The CDR3 DNA reads as TGTGCCAGCAGCTTACAGGGGGCGGTGGTCAATGAGCAGTTCTTC. Its translation: CASSLQGAVVNEQFF.

CDR3 bases: TGTGCCAGCAGCTTAGGGACGACAGGGTCCTACGAGCAGTACTTC. This codes for CASSLGTTGSYEQYF. V usage is TRBV7-9 and J usage is TRBJ2-7, with 7 bases fitting TRBD1. Germline-derived CDR1 and CDR2 are SEHNR and FQNEAQ (reference sequence). CDR3 length equals 15 residues. Losses at the gene ends were 1 base for V and 1 base for J; bases not matched to a gene: 4.

The rearrangement links TRBV5-6 to TRBJ2-7; a possible D gene is TRBD2 (6 bases). The CDR3 has 14 amino acids. The germline V gene has CDR1 SGHDT and CDR2 YYEEEE. V was pared by 0 bases and J by 2 bases, with 9 bases between. CDR3 sequence reads: CASSLAGSTYEQYF. The DNA for the CDR3 is TGTGCCAGCAGCTTGGCCGGGAGCACCTACGAGCAGTACTTC.

To note about this clonotype: One end of the junction is discordant with germline, which a read error may explain. V is TRBV7-7 and J is TRBJ2-7; D may correspond to TRBD1 or TRBD2 (5 bases each). Per the germline V gene, CDR1 is SSHAT and CDR2 is FNYEAQ (reference sequence). The CDR3 covers 13 residues. CDR3 coding DNA: TGTGCTAGCAGCTGGGACGGTTCCTACGAGCAGTACTTC. As protein: CASSWDGSYEQYF.

As regards this clonotype: One junction end disagrees with the germline gene, perhaps due to a read error. V usage is TRBV9 and J usage is TRBJ2-1; D is perhaps TRBD1 or TRBD2 (5 bases each). CDR1 is SGDLS, CDR2 YYNGEE, per germline. The length of the CDR3 is 17 residues. CDR3 in amino acids: CAGSVATWQGPMDEQFF. The CDR3 region has the DNA TGTGCCGGCAGCGTAGCTACGTGGCAGGGACCCATGGATGAGCAGTTCTTC. Complete variable domain (other parts from reference TRBV9 and TRBJ2-1): DSGVTQTPKHLITATGQRVTLRCSPRSGDLSVYWYQQSLDQGLQFLIQYYNGEERAKGNILERFSAQQFPDLHSELNLSSLELGDSALYFCAGSVATWQGPMDEQFFGPGTRLTVL.

This clonotype was recorded many times. The chain is built from TRBV20-1 and TRBJ2-5; D may be TRBD2 (5 bases). Germline V gene sequence: CDR1 DFQATT, CDR2 SNEGSKA (reference sequence). Trimming shortened V by 3 bases and J by 4 bases, and 12 bases separated the two germline ends. The CDR3 is 13 amino acids. CDR3 nucleotide sequence: TGCAGTGCTAGTTCAGGAGGAGGAGAGACCCAGTACTTC. As protein: CSASSGGGETQYF.

The rearrangement uses TRBV29-1 and TRBJ2-3; 13 nucleotides match TRBD2. Germline loops: CDR1 SQVTM, CDR2 ANQGSEA. The CDR3 loop spans 13 amino acids. Trimming removed 6 bases from V and 8 bases from J; junction bases left unmatched: 5. The CDR3 here is CSVAGTSGVTQYF. The CDR3 nucleotides are TGCAGCGTGGCTGGGACTAGCGGGGTTACGCAGTATTTT.

This chain uses TRBV20-1 with TRBJ1-2; TRBD1 matches 7 bases. V lost 8 bases, J lost 6 bases, and 6 bases stayed unmatched. The CDR3 has 11 residues. CDR1 is DFQATT, CDR2 SNEGSKA, per germline (reference sequence). Here the CDR3 reads CSTETGNGYTF. The CDR3 coding sequence is TGCAGTACAGAGACAGGGAATGGCTACACCTTC.

This chain joins TRBV20-1 and TRBJ1-5, with TRBD1 identical over 7 bases. Per germline, CDR1 DFQATT and CDR2 SNEGSKA (reference sequence). The CDR3 is 15 amino acids. V trimming: 7 bases; J trimming: 7 bases; junction bases outside the gene matches: 16. Written as DNA, the CDR3 is TGCAGTGTAACGTCCGGGACAGTTGGATCACAGCCCCAGCATTTT. Translating it yields CSVTSGTVGSQPQHF.

V usage is TRBV7-2 and J usage is TRBJ2-3; TRBD2 aligns across 7 bases. This CDR3 is 16 amino acids long. Trimming took 1 base from V and 2 from J; bases not matched to a gene: 6. Germline-derived CDR1 and CDR2 are SGHTA and FQGNSA. CDR3 DNA: TGTGCCAGCAGCTTAGTTGACGGGGGGACCACAGATACGCAGTATTTT. It encodes CASSLVDGGTTDTQYF.

The rearrangement links TRBV7-9 to TRBJ2-1; 7 bases map to TRBD2. The V gene's germline CDR1 is SEHNR and CDR2 FQNEAQ (reference sequence). This CDR3 contains 15 residues. The J segment lost 7 bases and the V segment lost 4 bases, leaving 10 bases of the junction unmatched. CDR3 bases: TGTGCCAGCAGCTACTCAGGGAGGGGAGGGAATGAGCAGTTCTTC. This codes for CASSYSGRGGNEQFF.